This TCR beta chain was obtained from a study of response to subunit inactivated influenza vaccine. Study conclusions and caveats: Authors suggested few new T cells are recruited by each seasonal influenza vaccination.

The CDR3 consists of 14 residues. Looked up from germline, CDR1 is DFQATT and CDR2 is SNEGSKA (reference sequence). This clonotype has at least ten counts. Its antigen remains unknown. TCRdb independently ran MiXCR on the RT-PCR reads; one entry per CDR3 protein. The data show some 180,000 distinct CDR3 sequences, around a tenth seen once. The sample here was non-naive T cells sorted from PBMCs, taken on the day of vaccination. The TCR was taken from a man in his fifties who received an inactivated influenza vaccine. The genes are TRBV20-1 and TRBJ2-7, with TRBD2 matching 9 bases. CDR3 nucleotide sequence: TGCAGCGTAGTAGCGGGAGACGGTGGGTACGAGCAGTACTTC. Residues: CSVVAGDGGYEQYF.